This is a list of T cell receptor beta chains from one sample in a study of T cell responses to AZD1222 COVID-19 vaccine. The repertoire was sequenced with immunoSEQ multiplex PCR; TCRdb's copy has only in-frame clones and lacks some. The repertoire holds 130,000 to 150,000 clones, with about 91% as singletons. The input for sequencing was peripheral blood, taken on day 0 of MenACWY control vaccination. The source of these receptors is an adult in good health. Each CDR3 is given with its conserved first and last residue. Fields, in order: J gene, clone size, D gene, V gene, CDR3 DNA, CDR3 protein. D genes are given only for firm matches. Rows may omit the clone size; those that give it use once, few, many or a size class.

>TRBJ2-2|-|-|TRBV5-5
TGTGCCAGCAGGTATACAGCGTCCGGGGAGCTGTTTTTT
CASRYTASGELFF
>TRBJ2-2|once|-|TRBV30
TGTGCCTGGGGGGTAACCGGGGAGCTGTTTTTT
CAWGVTGELFF
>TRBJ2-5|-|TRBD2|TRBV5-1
TGCGCCAGCAGCTTCCTAGCGGGAACGAGAGAGACCCAGTACTTC
CASSFLAGTRETQYF
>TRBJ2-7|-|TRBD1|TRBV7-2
TGTGCCAGCAGCTCAAACAGGGGAGACGAGCAGTACTTC
CASSSNRGDEQYF
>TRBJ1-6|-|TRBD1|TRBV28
TGTGCCAGCAGTTCCTCACGGACAGGGCAGAATTCACCCCTCCACTTT
CASSSSRTGQNSPLHF
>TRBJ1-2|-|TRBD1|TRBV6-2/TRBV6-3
TGTGCCAGCAGCGATGGGACAGATCGACCAAGGGATGGCTACACCTTC
CASSDGTDRPRDGYTF
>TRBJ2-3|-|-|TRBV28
TGTGCCAGCAGTTCGCAGGGTTCAATGGATACGCAGTATTTT
CASSSQGSMDTQYF
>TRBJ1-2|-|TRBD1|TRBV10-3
TGTGCCATCAGTGGTGGACAGGCTAACTATGGCTACACCTTC
CAISGGQANYGYTF
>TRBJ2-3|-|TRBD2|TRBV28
TGTGCCAGCAGCCGAGGGACTACATTCACAGATACGCAGTATTTT
CASSRGTTFTDTQYF
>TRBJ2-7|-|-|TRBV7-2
TGTGCCAGCAGCTTAGCGACCTACGAGCAGTACTTC
CASSLATYEQYF
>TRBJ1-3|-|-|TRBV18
TGTGCCAGCTCACCCCAACAGGACTCTGGAAACACCATATATTTT
CASSPQQDSGNTIYF
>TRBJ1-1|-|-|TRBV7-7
TGTGCTAGCAGCTTAGCCCCACGTCGGGAGACTGAAGCTTTCTTT
CASSLAPRRETEAFF
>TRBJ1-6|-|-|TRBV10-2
TGCGCCAGCAGGGGCAGCCCGGATTCACCCCTCCACTTT
CASRGSPDSPLHF
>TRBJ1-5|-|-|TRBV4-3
TGCGCCAGCAGCCAATCGGCAGGGGATCAGCCCCAGCATTTT
CASSQSAGDQPQHF
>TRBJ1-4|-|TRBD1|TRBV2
TGTGCCAGCAGCGAAGACAGGGGGCTTGGGGAAAAACTGTTTTTT
CASSEDRGLGEKLFF
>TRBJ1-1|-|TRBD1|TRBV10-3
TGTGCCATCAGTGAGTATGGACAGGGGGCTTCTGAAGCTTTCTTT
CAISEYGQGASEAFF
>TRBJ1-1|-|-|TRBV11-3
TGTGCCAGCAGCTTCGGGAGCGGCACTGAAGCTTTCTTT
CASSFGSGTEAFF
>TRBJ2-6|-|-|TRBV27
TGTGCCAGCAGCCGCCCTACGATGGGTGACAACGTCCTGACTTTC
CASSRPTMGDNVLTF
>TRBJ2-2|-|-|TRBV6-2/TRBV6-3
TGTGCCAGCAGCTCTAGCGGCAGGGGGCTGGCCGGGGAGCTGTTTTTT
CASSSSGRGLAGELFF
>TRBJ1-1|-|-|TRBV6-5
TGTGCCAGCACCGTGGGTCATACCGCTTTCTTT
CASTVGHTAFF
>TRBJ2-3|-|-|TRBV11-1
TGTGCCAGCAGACCCGCAGGGGCGGATACGCAGTATTTT
CASRPAGADTQYF
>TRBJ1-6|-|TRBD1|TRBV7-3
TGTGCCAGCAGCTCGGGGGGACAGGGGTATAATTCACCCCTCCACTTT
CASSSGGQGYNSPLHF
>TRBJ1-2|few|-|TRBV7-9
TGTGCCAGCAGCTTAAAACAGGGTCATGGCTACACCTTC
CASSLKQGHGYTF
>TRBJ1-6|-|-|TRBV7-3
TGTGCCAGCAGCTTAAATCCGGGGATAGGATCACCCCTCCACTTT
CASSLNPGIGSPLHF
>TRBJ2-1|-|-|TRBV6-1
TGTGCCAGCAGTGAAGAGGCAGGGTTCTACAATGAGCAGTTCTTC
CASSEEAGFYNEQFF
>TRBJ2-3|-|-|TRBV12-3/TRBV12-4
TGTGCCAGCAGTTTCGGGACGCGGGATACGCAGTATTTT
CASSFGTRDTQYF
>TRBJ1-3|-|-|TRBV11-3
TGTGCCAGCAGCTTAGGGCAGGACTCTGGAAACACCATATATTTT
CASSLGQDSGNTIYF
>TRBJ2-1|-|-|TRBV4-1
TGCGCCAGCAGCCCCGGGGGGCGGGGAGGCTCCAATGAGCAGTTCTTC
CASSPGGRGGSNEQFF
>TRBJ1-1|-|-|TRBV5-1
TGCGCCAGCAGCTTGGCCGATGGGGAGTGGACTGAAGCTTTCTTT
CASSLADGEWTEAFF
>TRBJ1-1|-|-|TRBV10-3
TGTGCCATCAGAGCCTCTCAAGGGGGGAACACTGAAGCTTTCTTT
CAIRASQGGNTEAFF
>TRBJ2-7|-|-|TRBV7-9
TGTGCCAGCACCACAACGGCGGGCTACGAGCAGTACTTC
CASTTTAGYEQYF
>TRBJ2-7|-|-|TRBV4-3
TGCGCCAGCAGCAACCGTCCAAACGAGCAGTACTTC
CASSNRPNEQYF
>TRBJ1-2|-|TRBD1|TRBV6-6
TGTGCCAGCAGTGCTACAGGGGTTGACTATGGCTACACCTTC
CASSATGVDYGYTF
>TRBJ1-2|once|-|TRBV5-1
TGCGCCAGCAGCTTGGGTGGGGGCCAGCATGGCTACACCTTC
CASSLGGGQHGYTF
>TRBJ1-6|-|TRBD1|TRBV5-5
TGTGCCAGCAGCTTCGGGGGACAGGGGGCAGGGCCACCCCTCCACTTT
CASSFGGQGAGPPLHF
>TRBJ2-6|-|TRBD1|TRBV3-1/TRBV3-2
TGTGCCAGCAGCCATCGGGACAGGGGGCTCTCTGGGGCCAACGTCCTGACTTTC
CASSHRDRGLSGANVLTF
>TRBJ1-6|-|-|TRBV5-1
TGCGCCAGCAGCGCCGACAGCTATAATTCACCCCTCCACTTT
CASSADSYNSPLHF
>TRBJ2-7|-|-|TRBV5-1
TGCGCCAGCAGCTTGGATGGGACGGTCTCCTACGAGCAGTACTTC
CASSLDGTVSYEQYF
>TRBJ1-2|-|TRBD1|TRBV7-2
TGTGCCAGCAGCGCGACAGGGTCCGATGGCTACACCTTC
CASSATGSDGYTF
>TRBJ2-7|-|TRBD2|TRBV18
TGTGCCAGCTCCCCTAGGACTAGCGGGAGCCGGAACTACGAGCAGTACTTC
CASSPRTSGSRNYEQYF
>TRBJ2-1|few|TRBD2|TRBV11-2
TGTGCCAGCAGCTTAGGGGACTACCGGGGCGGTGAGCAGTTCTTC
CASSLGDYRGGEQFF